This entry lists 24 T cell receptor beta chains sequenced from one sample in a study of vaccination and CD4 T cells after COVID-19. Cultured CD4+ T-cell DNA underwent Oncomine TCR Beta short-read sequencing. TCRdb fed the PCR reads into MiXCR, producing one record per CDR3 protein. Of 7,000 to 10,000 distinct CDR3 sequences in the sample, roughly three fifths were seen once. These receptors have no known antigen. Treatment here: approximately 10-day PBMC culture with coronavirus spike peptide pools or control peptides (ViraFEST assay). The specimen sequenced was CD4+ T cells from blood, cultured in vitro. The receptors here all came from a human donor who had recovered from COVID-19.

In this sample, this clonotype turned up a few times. The CDR3 here is CASSERTLAGGTGELFF. The CDR3 DNA reads TGTGCCAGCAGTGAAAGGACCCTAGCGGGGGGTACCGGGGAGCTGTTTTTT. J is TRBJ2-2 and V is TRBV2; 11 bases are shared with TRBD2. The CDR3 runs to 17 residues. Germline assignment: CDR1 SNHLY and CDR2 FYNNEI. With 2 bases clipped from V and 5 bases from J, the junction kept 7 bases outside the gene matches.

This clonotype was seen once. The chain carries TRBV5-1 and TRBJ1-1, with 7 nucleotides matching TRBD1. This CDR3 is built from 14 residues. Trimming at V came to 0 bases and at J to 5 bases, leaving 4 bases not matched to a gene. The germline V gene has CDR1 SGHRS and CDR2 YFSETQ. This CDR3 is CASSLANRGTEAFF. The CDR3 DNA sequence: TGCGCCAGCAGCTTGGCCAACAGGGGTACTGAAGCTTTCTTT. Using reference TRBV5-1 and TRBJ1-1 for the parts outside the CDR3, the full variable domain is KAGVTQTPRYLIKTRGQQVTLSCSPISGHRSVSWYQQTPGQGLQFLFEYFSETQRNKGNFPGRFSGRQFSNSRSEMNVSTLELGDSALYLCASSLANRGTEAFFGQGTRLTVV.

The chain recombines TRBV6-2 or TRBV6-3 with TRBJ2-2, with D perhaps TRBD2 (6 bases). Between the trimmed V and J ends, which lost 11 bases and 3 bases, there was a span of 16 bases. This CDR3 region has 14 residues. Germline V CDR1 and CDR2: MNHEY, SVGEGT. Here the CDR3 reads CAGSGGRDTGELFF. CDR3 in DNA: TGTGCCGGCTCAGGAGGGCGGGACACCGGGGAGCTGTTTTTT.

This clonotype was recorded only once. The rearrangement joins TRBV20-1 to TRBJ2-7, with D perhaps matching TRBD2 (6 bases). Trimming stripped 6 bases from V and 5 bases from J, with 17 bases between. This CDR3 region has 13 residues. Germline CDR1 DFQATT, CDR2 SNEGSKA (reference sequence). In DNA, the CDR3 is TGCAGTGCACCCGGGACTCCTTCCGACGAGCAGTACTTC. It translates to CSAPGTPSDEQYF.

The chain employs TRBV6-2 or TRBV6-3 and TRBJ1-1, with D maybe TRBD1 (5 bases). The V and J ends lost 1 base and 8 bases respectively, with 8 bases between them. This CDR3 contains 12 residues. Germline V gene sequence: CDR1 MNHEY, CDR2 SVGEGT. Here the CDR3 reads CASSYYRQEAFF. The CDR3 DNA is TGTGCCAGCAGTTACTACAGACAGGAAGCTTTCTTT.

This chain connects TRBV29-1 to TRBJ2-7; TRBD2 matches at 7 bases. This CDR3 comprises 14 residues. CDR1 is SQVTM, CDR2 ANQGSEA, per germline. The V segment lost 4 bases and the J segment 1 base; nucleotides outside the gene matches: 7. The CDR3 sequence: CSVVASGLSYEQYF. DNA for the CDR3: TGCAGCGTTGTGGCTAGCGGACTATCCTACGAGCAGTACTTC.

As DNA, the CDR3 is TGTGCCACCAGCAGAGAATTGGGGGGCAGGTTCACTGAAGCTTTCTTT. Translation gives CATSRELGGRFTEAFF. This chain connects TRBV15 to TRBJ1-1; perhaps TRBD1 as D (6 bases). Trimming took off 0 bases at V and 4 bases at J, with 15 bases between the two ends. Germline-derived CDR1 and CDR2 are LNHNV and YYDKDF (reference sequence). The CDR3 contains 16 residues.

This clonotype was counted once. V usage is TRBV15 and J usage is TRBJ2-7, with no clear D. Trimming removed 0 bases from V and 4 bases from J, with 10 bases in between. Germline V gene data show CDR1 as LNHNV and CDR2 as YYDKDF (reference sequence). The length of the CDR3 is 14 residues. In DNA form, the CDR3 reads TGTGCCACCAGCAGAGAAGGGATTGTTTACGAGCAGTACTTC. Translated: CATSREGIVYEQYF. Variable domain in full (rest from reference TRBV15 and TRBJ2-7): DAMVIQNPRYQVTQFGKPVTLSCSQTLNHNVMYWYQQKSSQAPKLLFHYYDKDFNNEADTPDNFQSRRPNTSFCFLDIRSPGLGDTAMYLCATSREGIVYEQYFGPGTRLTVT.

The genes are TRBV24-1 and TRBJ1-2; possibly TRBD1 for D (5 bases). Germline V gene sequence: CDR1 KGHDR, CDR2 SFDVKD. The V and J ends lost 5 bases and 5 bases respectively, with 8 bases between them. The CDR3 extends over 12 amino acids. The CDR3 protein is CATSGGGYGYTF. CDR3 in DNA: TGTGCCACCAGTGGGGGCGGGTATGGCTACACCTTC.

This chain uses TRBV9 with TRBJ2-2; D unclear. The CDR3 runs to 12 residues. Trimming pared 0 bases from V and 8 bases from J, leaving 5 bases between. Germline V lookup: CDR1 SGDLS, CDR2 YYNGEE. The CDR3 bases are TGTGCCAGCAGCGTAGTAGGTGGGGAGCTGTTTTTT. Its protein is CASSVVGGELFF.

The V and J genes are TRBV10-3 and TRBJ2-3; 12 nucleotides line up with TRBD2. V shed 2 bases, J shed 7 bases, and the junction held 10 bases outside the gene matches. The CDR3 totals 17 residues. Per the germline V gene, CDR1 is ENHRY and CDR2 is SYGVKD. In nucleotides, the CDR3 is TGTGCCATCAGTGAGACCCGACTAGCGGGAGAGTCAAATACGCAGTATTTT. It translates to CAISETRLAGESNTQYF.

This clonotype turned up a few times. CDR3 in amino acids: CASSADRGGQPQHF. For the CDR3, the DNA is TGTGCCAGCAGCGCGGACAGGGGGGGTCAGCCCCAGCATTTT. The chain carries TRBV11-2 and TRBJ1-5, with 10 positions matching TRBD1. Germline values: CDR1 SGHAT, CDR2 FQNNGV. The CDR3 consists of 14 residues. J gave up 6 bases and V 5 bases, and 4 bases lay outside the gene matches.

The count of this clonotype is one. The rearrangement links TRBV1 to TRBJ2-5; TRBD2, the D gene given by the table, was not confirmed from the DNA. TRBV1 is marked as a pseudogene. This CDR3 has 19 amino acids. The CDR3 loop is CTSSQNPGTSGQYQETQYF. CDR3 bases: TGCACCAGCAGCCAAAACCCCGGGACTAGCGGGCAGTACCAAGAGACCCAGTACTTC.

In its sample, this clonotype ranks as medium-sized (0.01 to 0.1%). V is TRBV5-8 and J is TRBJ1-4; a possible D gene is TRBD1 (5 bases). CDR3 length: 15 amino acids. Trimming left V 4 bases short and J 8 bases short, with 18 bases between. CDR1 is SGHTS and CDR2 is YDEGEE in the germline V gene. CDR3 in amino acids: CASSPGQAGGEKLFF. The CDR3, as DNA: TGTGCCAGCAGCCCCGGGCAGGCCGGGGGGGAAAAACTGTTTTTT.

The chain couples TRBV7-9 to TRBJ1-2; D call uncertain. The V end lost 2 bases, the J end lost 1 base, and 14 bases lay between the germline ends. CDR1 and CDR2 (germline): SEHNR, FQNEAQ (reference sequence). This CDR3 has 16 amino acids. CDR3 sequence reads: CASSLWPESFNYGYTF. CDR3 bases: TGTGCCAGCAGCTTATGGCCGGAGAGTTTTAACTATGGCTACACCTTC.

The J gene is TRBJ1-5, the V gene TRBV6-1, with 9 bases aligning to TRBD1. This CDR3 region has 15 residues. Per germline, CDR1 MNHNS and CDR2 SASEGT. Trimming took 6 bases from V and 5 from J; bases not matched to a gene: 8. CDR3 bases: TGTGCCAGCAGCCCAGGACAGGGGAGCGATCAGCCCCAGCATTTT. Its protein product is CASSPGQGSDQPQHF.

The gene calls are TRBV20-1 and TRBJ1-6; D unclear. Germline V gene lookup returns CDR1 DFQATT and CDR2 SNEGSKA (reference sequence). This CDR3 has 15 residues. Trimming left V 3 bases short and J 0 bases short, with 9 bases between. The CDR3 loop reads CSARDRSSYNSPLHF. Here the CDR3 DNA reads TGCAGTGCTAGGGACCGAAGCTCCTATAATTCACCCCTCCACTTT.

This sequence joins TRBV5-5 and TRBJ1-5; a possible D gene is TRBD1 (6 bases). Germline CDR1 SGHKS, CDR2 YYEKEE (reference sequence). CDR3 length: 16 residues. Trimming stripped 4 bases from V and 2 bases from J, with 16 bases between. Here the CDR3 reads CASSRTEGGGNQPQHF. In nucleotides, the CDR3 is TGTGCCAGCAGCCGAACCGAGGGGGGTGGCAATCAGCCCCAGCATTTT.

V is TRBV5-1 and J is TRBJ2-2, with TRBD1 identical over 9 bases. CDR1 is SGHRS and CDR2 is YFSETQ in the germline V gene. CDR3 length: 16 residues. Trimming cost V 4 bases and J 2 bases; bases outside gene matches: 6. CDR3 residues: CASSGLDRGNTGELFF. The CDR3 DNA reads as TGCGCCAGCAGCGGCCTGGACAGGGGAAACACCGGGGAGCTGTTTTTT.

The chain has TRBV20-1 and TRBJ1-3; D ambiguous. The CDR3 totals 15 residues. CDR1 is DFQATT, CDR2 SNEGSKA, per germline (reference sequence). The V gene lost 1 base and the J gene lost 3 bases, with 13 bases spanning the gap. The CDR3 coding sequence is TGCAGTGCTAGAGCACTCGGACGGAGTGGAAACACCATATATTTT. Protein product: CSARALGRSGNTIYF.

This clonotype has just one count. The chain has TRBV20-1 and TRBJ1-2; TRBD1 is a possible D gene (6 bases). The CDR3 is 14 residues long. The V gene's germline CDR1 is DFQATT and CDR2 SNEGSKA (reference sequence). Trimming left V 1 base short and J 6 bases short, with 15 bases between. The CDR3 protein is CSARVAGVRNGYTF. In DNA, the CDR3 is TGCAGTGCTAGAGTGGCAGGGGTGAGGAATGGCTACACCTTC.

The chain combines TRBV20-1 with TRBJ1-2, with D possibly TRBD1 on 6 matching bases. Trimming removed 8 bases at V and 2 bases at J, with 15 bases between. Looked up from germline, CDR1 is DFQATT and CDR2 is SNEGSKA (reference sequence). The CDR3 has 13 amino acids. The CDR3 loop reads CSPQQGLNYGYTF. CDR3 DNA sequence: TGCAGTCCCCAACAGGGACTAAACTATGGCTACACCTTC.

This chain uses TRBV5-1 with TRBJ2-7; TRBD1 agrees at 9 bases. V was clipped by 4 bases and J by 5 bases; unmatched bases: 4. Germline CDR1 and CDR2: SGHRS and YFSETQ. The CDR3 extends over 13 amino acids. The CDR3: CASSPNRGHEQYF. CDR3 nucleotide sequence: TGCGCCAGCAGCCCTAACAGGGGGCACGAGCAGTACTTC.

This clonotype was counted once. As DNA, the CDR3 is TGTGCCAGCAGCCGACAAGAGACCCAGTACTTC. It yields the protein CASSRQETQYF. The genes are TRBV5-4 and TRBJ2-5; D ambiguous. The CDR3 covers 11 residues. CDR1 is SGHNT, CDR2 YYREEE, per germline (reference sequence). V was trimmed by 4 bases and J by 2 bases, leaving 3 bases between them.